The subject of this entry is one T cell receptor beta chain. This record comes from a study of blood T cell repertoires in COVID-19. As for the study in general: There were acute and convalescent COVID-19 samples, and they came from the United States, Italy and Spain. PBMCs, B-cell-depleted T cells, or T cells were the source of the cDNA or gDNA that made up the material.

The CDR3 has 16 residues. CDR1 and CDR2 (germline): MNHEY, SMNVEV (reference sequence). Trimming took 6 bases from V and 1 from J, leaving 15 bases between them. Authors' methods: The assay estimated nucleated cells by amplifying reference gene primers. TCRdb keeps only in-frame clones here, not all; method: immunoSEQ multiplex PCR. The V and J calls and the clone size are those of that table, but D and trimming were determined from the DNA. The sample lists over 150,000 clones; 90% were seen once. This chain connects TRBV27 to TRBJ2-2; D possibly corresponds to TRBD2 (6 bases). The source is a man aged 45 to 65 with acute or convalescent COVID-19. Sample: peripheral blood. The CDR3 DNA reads TGTGCCAGCAGCTTCCGGGGGAGCGGGAACACCGGGGAGCTGTTTTTT. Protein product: CASSFRGSGNTGELFF.